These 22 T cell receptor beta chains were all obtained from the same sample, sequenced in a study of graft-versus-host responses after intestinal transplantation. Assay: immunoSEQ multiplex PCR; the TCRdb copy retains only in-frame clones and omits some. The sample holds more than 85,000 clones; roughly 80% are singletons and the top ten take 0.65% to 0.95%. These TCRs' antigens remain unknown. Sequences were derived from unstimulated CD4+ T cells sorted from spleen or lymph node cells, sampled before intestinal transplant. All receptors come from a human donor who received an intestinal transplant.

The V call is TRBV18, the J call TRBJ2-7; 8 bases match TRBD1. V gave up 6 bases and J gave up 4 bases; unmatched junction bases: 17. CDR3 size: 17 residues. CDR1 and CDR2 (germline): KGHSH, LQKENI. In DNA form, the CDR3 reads TGTGCCAGCTCCCCGTTCCCCTCGCGGCAGGGGGCTTACGAGCAGTACTTC. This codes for CASSPFPSRQGAYEQYF.

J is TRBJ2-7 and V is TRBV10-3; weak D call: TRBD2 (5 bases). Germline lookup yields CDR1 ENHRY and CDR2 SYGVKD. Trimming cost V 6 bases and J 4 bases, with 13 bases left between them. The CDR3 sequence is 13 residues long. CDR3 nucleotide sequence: TGTGCCATCAGCGCGACCGGGGTGTACGAGCAGTACTTC. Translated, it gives CAISATGVYEQYF.

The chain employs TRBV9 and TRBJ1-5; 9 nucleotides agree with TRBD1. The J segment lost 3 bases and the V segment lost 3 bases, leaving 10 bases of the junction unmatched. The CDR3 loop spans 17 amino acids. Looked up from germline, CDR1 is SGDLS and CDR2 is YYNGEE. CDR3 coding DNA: TGTGCCAGCAGCGCAGGACTAGGGGACAGGGCCAATCAGCCCCAGCATTTT. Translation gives CASSAGLGDRANQPQHF.

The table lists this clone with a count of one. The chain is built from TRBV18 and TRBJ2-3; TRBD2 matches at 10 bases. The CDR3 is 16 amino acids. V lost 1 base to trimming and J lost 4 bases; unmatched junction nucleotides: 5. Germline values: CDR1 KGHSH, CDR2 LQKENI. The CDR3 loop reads CASSPRAGGPADTQYF. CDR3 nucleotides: TGTGCCAGCTCACCACGAGCGGGAGGGCCTGCAGATACGCAGTATTTT.

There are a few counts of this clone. The CDR3 region is CASSPGNYGYTF. As DNA, the CDR3 is TGTGCCAGCAGTCCCGGGAACTATGGCTACACCTTC. J is TRBJ1-2 and V is TRBV6-5; D is uncertain. The CDR3 runs 12 residues. The ends were cut back, 5 bases at V and 2 bases at J, with 6 bases in the middle. Germline assignment: CDR1 MNHEY and CDR2 SVGAGI.

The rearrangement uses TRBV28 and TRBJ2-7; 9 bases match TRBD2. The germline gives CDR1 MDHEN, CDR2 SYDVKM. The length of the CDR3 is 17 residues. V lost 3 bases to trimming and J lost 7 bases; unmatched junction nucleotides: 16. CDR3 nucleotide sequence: TGTGCCAGCAGTTTCCAAGGGAAAGTAGCGGGAGTTGCGGAGCAGTACTTC. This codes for CASSFQGKVAGVAEQYF.

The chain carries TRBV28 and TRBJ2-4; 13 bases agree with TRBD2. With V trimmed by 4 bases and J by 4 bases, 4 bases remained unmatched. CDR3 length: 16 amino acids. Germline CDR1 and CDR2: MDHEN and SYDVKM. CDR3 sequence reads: CASSSGLAGLKNIQYF. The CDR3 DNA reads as TGTGCCAGCAGTTCGGGACTAGCGGGACTGAAAAACATTCAGTACTTC.

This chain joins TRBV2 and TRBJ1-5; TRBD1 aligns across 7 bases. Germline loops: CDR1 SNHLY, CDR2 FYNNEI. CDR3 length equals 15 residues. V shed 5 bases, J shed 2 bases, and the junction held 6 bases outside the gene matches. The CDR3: CASSSWTGGNQPQHF. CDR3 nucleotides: TGTGCCAGCAGTTCCTGGACAGGAGGCAATCAGCCCCAGCATTTT.

The CDR3 protein is CASGRTGKGNGYTF. The CDR3 coding sequence is TGTGCTAGTGGTCGGACAGGCAAGGGGAATGGCTACACCTTC. This chain links TRBV12-5 with TRBJ1-2; 7 nucleotides agree with TRBD1. The V and J ends lost 5 bases and 6 bases, in that order; junction bases with no gene match: 9. Per the germline V gene, CDR1 is LGHNT and CDR2 is FRNRAP. This CDR3 region has 14 residues.

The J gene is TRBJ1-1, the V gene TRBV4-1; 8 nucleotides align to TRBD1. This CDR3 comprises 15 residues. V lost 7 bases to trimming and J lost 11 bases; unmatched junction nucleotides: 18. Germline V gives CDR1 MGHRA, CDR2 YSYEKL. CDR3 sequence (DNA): TGCGCCAGCAACCCCCGAGCCATACAGGGGGTGAGGGCTTTCTTT. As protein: CASNPRAIQGVRAFF.

This chain's CDR3 is CASSPQGGQPQHF. The CDR3 region has the DNA TGTGCCAGCAGCCCACAGGGGGGTCAGCCCCAGCATTTT. The chain carries TRBV4-2 and TRBJ1-5; 8 positions match TRBD1. The germline V gene has CDR1 LGHNA and CDR2 YNFKEQ. V shed 4 bases and J 6 bases; nucleotides not matched to a gene: 2. There are 13 residues in the CDR3.

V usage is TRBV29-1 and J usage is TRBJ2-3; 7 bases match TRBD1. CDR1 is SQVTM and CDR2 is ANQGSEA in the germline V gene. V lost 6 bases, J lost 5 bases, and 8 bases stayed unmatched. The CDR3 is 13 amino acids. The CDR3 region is CSVEDRFKDTQYF. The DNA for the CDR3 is TGCAGCGTCGAGGACAGGTTCAAAGATACGCAGTATTTT.

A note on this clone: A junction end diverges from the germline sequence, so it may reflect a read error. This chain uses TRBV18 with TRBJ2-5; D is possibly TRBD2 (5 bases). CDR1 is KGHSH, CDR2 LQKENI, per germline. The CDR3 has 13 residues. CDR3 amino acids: CASFRRYQKTQYF. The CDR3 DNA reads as TGTGCCAGCTTTCGGAGGTACCAAAAGACCCAGTACTTC. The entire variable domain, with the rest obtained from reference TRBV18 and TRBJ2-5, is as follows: NAGVMQNPRHLVRRRGQEARLRCSPMKGHSHVYWYRQLPEEGLKFMVYLQKENIIDESGMPKERFSAEFPKEGPSILRIQQVVRGDSAAYFCASFRRYQKTQYFGPGTRLLVL.

CDR3 sequence (DNA): TGTGCCAGCAGCCAATCCGGGACAGCCGGCTATGGCTACACCTTC. It yields the protein CASSQSGTAGYGYTF. The chain combines TRBV16 with TRBJ1-2, with 7 bases that match TRBD1. This CDR3 is 15 amino acids long. Germline CDR1 KGHSY, CDR2 FQNENV. V was clipped by 0 bases and J by 4 bases; unmatched bases: 5.

The CDR3 DNA reads TGTGCCAGCAGTTTAAACGAGGATTATGGCTACACCTTC. Encoded protein: CASSLNEDYGYTF. J is TRBJ1-2 and V is TRBV28; D unclear. The CDR3 has 13 residues. Germline V gives CDR1 MDHEN, CDR2 SYDVKM. V dropped 2 bases and J dropped 5 bases, with 9 bases sitting between them.

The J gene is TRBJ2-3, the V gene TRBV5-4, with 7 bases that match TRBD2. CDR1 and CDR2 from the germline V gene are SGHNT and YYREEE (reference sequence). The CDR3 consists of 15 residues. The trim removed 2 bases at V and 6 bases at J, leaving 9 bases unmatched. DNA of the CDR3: TGTGCCAGCAGCTTCCTGACGGGGGGAGGGGATACGCAGTATTTT. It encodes CASSFLTGGGDTQYF. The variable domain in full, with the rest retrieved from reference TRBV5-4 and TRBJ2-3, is ETGVTQSPTHLIKTRGQQVTLRCSSQSGHNTVSWYQQALGQGPQFIFQYYREEENGRGNFPPRFSGLQFPNYSSELNVNALELDDSALYLCASSFLTGGGDTQYFGPGTRLTVL.

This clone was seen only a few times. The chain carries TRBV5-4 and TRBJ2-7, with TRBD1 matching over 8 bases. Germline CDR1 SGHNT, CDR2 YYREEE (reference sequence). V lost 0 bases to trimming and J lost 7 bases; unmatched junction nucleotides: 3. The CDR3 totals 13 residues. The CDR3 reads CASSLGDRLEQYF. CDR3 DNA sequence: TGTGCCAGCAGCTTGGGGGACAGGCTGGAGCAGTACTTC.

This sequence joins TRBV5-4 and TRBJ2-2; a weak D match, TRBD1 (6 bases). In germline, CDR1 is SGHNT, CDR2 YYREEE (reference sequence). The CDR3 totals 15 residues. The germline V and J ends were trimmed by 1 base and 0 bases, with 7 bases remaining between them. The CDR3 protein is CASSLTGPNTGELFF. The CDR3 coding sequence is TGTGCCAGCAGCTTGACAGGGCCGAACACCGGGGAGCTGTTTTTT.

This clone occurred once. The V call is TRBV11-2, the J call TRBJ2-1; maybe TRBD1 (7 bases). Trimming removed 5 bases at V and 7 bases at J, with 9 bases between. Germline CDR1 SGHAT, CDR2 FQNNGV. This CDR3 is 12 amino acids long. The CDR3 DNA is TGTGCCAGCAGCCAGGGGGGAAATGAGCAGTTCTTC. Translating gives CASSQGGNEQFF. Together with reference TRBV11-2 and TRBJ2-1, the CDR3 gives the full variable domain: EAGVAQSPRYKIIEKRQSVAFWCNPISGHATLYWYQQILGQGPKLLIQFQNNGVVDDSQLPKDRFSAERLKGVDSTLKIQPAKLEDSAVYLCASSQGGNEQFFGPGTRLTVL.

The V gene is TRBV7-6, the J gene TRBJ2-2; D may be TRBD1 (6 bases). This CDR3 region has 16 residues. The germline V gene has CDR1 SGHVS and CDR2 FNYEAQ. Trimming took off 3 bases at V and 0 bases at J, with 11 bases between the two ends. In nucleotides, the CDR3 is TGTGCCAGCAGCTTGTCAGACAGGCCGAACACCGGGGAGCTGTTTTTT. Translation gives CASSLSDRPNTGELFF.

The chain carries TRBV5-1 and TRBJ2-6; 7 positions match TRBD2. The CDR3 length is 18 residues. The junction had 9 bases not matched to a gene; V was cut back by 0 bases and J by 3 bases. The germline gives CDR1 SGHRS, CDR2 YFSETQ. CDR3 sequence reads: CASSLAGGGLRGANVLTF. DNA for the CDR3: TGCGCCAGCAGCTTGGCGGGAGGCGGGCTCCGTGGGGCCAACGTCCTGACTTTC.

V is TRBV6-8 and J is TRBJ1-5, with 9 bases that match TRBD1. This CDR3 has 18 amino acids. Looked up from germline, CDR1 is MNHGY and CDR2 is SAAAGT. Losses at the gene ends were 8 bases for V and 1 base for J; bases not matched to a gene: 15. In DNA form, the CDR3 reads TGTGCCAGCGGGGGGGACAGGGTTCGGGGGAGAAGCAATCAGCCCCAGCATTTT. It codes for CASGGDRVRGRSNQPQHF.